Listed here is a single T cell receptor beta chain. Measured with immunoSEQ multiplex PCR; TCRdb has only the in-frame clones, and not every one. This sample has under 1,100,000 clones, with approximately 80% found just once. The data belong to a study of shared clonotypes between healthy human individuals. Study background: CD4 naive and CD4 memory each took three plates per donor, while CD8 naive took two and CD8 memory one.

CDR1 is WNHNN and CDR2 is SYGVQD in the germline V gene (reference sequence). The CDR3 length is 16 residues. V lost 0 bases to trimming and J lost 2 bases, with 11 bases between them. This TCR was recovered from a man between 18 and 29 years old in good health. Some clones in this sample may be carry-over from other donors' samples. Sample: memory CD4+ T cells from PBMCs. Subset in this sample: CD45RA-negative fraction. The chain employs TRBV10-1 and TRBJ2-1; maybe TRBD1 (6 bases). CDR3 nucleotides: TGCGCCAGCAGTGAGTCGACAGGAATAACCTACAATGAGCAGTTCTTC. It codes for CASSESTGITYNEQFF.